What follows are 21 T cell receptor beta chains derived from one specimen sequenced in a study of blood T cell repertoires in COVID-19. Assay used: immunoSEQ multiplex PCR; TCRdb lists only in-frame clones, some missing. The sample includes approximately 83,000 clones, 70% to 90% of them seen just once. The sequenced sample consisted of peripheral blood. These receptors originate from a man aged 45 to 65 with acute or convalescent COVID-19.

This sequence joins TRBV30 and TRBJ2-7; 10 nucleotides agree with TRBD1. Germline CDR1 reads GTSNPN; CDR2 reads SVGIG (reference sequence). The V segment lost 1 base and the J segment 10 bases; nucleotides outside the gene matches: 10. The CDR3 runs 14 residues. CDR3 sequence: CAWSGQGATSGQYF. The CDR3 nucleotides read TGTGCCTGGAGTGGACAGGGGGCGACCTCGGGCCAGTACTTC.

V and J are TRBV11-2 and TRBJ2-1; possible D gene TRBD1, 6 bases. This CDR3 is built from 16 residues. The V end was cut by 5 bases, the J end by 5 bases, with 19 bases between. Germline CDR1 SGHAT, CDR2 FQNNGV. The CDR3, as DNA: TGTGCCAGCAGCACGGGGACATTCCAACATGACAATGAGCAGTTCTTC. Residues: CASSTGTFQHDNEQFF.

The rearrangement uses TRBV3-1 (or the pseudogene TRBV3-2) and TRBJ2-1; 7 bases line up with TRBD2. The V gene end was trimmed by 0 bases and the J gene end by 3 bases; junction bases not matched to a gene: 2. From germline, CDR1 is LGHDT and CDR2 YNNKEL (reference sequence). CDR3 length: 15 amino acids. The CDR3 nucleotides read TGTGCCAGCAGCCAAGACCGGGGGGACTACAATGAGCAGTTCTTC. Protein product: CASSQDRGDYNEQFF.

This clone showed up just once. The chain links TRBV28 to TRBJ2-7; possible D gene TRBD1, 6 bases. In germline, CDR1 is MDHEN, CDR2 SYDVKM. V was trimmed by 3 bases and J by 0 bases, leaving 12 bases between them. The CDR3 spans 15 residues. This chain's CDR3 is CASSFGQTSSYEQYF. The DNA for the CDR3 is TGTGCCAGCAGTTTTGGACAGACGAGCTCCTACGAGCAGTACTTC.

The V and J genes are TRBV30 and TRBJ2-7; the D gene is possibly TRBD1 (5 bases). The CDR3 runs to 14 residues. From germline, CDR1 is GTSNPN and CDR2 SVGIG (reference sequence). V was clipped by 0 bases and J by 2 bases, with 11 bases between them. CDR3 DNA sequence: TGTGCCTGGAGTGTACCTGGGGCCCCCTACGAGCAGTACTTC. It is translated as CAWSVPGAPYEQYF.

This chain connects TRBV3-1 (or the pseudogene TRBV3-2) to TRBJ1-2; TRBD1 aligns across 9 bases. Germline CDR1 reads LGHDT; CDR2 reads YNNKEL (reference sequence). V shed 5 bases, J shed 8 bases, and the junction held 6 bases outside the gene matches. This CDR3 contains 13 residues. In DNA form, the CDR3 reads TGTGCCAGCAGCGAGGGACAGGGTCTGGGCTACACCTTC. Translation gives CASSEGQGLGYTF.

CDR3 in DNA: TGTGCCAGCAGCACGGGACAGGGTGGTAATGAAAAACTGTTTTTT. It is translated as CASSTGQGGNEKLFF. The rearrangement links TRBV11-2 to TRBJ1-4, with 9 bases identical to TRBD1. The length of the CDR3 is 15 residues. CDR1 and CDR2 from the germline V gene are SGHAT and FQNNGV. With V trimmed by 5 bases and J by 4 bases, 5 bases remained unmatched.

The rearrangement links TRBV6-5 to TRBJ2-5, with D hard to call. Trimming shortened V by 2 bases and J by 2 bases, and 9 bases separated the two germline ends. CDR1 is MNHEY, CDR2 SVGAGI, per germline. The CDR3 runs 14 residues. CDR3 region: CASSYDTAQETQYF. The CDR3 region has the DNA TGTGCCAGCAGTTACGACACCGCGCAAGAGACCCAGTACTTC.

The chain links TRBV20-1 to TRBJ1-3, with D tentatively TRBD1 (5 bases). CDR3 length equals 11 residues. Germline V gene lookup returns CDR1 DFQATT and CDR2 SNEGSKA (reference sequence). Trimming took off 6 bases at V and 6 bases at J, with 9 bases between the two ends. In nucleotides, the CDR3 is TGCAGTGCGGAACAGGAAAACACCATATATTTT. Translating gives CSAEQENTIYF.

The CDR3 loop is CASSRGKTEAFF. CDR3 coding DNA: TGTGCCAGCAGCCGAGGGAAAACTGAAGCTTTCTTT. The chain uses TRBV6-2 or TRBV6-3 and TRBJ1-1; no clear D. Germline-derived CDR1 and CDR2 are MNHEY and SVGEGT. The CDR3 totals 12 residues. Trimming took off 6 bases at V and 5 bases at J, with 10 bases between the two ends.

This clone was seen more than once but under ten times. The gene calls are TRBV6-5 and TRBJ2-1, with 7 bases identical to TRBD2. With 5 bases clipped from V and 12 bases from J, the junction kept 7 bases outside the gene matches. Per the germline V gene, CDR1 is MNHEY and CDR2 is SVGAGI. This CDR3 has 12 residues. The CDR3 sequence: CASSLTGTTQFF. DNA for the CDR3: TGTGCCAGCAGTCTAACCGGGACTACGCAGTTCTTC.

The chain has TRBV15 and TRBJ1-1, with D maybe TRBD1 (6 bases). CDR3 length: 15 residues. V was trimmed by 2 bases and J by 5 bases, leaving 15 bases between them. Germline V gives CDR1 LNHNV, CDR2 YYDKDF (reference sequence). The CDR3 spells CATSRSRAGVTEAFF. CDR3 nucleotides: TGTGCCACCAGCAGATCTCGGGCAGGGGTGACTGAAGCTTTCTTT.

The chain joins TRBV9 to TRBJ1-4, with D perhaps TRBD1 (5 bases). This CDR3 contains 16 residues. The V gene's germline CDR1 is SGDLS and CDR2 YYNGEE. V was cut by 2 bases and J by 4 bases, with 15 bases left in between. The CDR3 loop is CASSVSPQGINEKLFF. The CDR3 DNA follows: TGTGCCAGCAGCGTGAGCCCTCAGGGAATTAATGAAAAACTGTTTTTT.

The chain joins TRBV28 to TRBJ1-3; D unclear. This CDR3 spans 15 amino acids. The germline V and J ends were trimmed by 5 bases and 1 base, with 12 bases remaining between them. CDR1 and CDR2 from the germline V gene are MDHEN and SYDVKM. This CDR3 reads CASSLSPGSGNTIYF. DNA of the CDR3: TGTGCCAGCAGTCTATCCCCGGGATCTGGAAACACCATATATTTT.

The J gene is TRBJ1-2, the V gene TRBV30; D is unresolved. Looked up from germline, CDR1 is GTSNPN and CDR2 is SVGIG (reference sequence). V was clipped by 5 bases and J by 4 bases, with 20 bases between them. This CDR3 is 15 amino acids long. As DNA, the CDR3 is TGTGCCTGGTTTCACCGGTCACTCCTTTTCTATGGCTACACCTTC. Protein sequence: CAWFHRSLLFYGYTF.

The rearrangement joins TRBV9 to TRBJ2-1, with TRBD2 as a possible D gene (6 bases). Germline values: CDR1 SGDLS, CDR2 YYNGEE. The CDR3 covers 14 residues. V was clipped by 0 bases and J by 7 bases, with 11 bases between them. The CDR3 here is CASSVVTRGNEQFF. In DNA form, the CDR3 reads TGTGCCAGCAGCGTAGTGACTAGAGGTAATGAGCAGTTCTTC.

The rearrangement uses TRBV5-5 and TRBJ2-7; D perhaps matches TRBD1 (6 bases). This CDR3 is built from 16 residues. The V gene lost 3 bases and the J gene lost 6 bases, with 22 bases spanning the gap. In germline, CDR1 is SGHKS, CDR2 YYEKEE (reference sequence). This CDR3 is CASSWQPSNQGSEQYF. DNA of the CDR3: TGTGCCAGCAGCTGGCAACCCTCGAATCAGGGGAGCGAGCAGTACTTC.

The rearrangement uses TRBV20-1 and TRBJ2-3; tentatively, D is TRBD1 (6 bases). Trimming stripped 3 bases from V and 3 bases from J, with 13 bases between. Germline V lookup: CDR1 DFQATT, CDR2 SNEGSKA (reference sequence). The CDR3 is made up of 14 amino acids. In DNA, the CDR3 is TGCAGTGCTAGTCAGCAGGGGAGAACAGATACGCAGTATTTT. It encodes CSASQQGRTDTQYF.

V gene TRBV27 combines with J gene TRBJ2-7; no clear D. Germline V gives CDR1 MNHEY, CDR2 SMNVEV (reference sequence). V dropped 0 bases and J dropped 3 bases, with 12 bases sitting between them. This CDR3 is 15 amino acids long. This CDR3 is CASSLSGQIGYEQYF. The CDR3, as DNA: TGTGCCAGCAGTTTATCGGGCCAAATCGGCTACGAGCAGTACTTC.

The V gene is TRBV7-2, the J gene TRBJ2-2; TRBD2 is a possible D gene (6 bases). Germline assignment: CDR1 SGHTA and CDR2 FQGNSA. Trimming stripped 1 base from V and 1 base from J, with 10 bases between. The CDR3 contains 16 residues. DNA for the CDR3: TGTGCCAGCAGCTTAGTTGCGGGACGGAACACCGGGGAGCTGTTTTTT. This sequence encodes CASSLVAGRNTGELFF.

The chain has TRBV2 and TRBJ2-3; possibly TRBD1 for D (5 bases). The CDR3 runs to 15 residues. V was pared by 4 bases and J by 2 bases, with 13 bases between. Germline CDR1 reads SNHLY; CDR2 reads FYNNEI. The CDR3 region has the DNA TGTGCCAGCAGTGGTCCAGGGCTTCCCACAGATACGCAGTATTTT. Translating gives CASSGPGLPTDTQYF.